This paragraph reports one TCR beta chain. Its antigen specificity is not known. Base-call qualities are not available, and no considerably larger clone is one nucleotide away. The sample belongs to a study of T cell responses to AZD1222 COVID-19 vaccine (dated by TCRdb to about 2021). Describing the broader study: TCR sequencing covered fewer than 250 trial participants: 200 to 210 given two doses of AZD1222 and some 25 given two doses of MenACWY control vaccine. Trial participants were enrolled by age into 18-55, 56-69 and 70-plus year subgroups, with around 150, 28 and 57 TCR-sequenced participants respectively.

According to the study, the label for this sample's time point signals: about 28 days (+/-7) after the second vaccine dose. Because spike-specific TCR depth and breadth did not differ between the two schedules, AZD1222 recipients who got a second dose at roughly 4 weeks were pooled with those who got a second dose at roughly 12 weeks. Vaccinee samples were obtained from the UK trials COV001 and COV002, which included a single-blind randomized controlled phase 2/3 trial of AZD1222 (ChAdOx1 nCoV-19) in healthy adults. Trial participant PBMC samples were collected at day 0 and day 28 after the second dose for TCRbeta chain sequencing. Study-wide findings and limitations: Conclusions about previously exposed vaccinees are limited, since just a handful of AZD1222 recipients were seropositive for SARS-CoV-2 at baseline. In the small 56-69-year group, the increase in depth fell short of significance, most likely because of low power. Reportedly, close to half of the unique spike-specific TCRs recognized epitopes lying outside the regions that are mutated in the B.1.351 and B.1.1.7 variants. The whole spike protein was spanned by vaccine-associated CD4 TCRs, and dominant responses were seen in regions 160-218 and 743-854. Spike-specific TCR breadth and depth rose significantly after two AZD1222 doses compared with day 0 and with MenACWY recipients. No day 14 peak-response samples were available, so repertoires were characterized only after the peak T cell response. Participants were mostly white British, with more females than males. The authors suggested clonal diversity may have been underestimated.

The CDR3 regions of human TCRbeta chains were analyzed by immunosequencing. As for the authors' bioinformatics: Repertoire TCRs were checked for matches against a reference library of SARS-CoV-2-specific TCRs that had been generated using the MIRA antigen-specificity platform. Breadth was defined as the fraction of unique TCRs that were SARS-CoV-2-associated. Depth was defined as the fraction of total T cells that were SARS-CoV-2-associated. Using the MIRA data, each spike-specific TCR was mapped to the spike region that the TCR reacts to and placed in a CD4 or CD8 class. Log10-transformed breadth and depth values were compared by one-way ANOVA with Sidak's multiple comparisons tests. TCRdb limited this immuneACCESS table to in-frame rearrangements with V and J called. A share of clones is missing; checked studies link under half to unresolved V genes, and the rest is unexplained. V, J and clone size are taken as reported in that table, and D and trimming were inferred from the DNA itself. This sample has 60,000 to 80,000 clones in its table, and about 78% of those were observed once. About 51% of the sample rests with the top ten.

The sample here was peripheral blood, taken 28 days after the second AZD1222 dose. The sequence derives from an adult who received the AZD1222 COVID-19 vaccine.

The DNA is TGCGCCAGCAGCCCATATAGCGAGAATGAGCAGTTCTTC. Protein translation: CASSPYSENEQFF. This receptor chain uses TRBV5-1 and TRBJ2-1; TRBD2 is a possible D gene, resting on 5 matching bases. From a lookup of the germline V gene, CDR1 and CDR2 are SGHRS and YFSETQ. There are 13 amino acids in the CDR3, from cysteine to phenylalanine inclusive. Only CDR3 DNA remains: 39 bases, in frame from the first base. V is cut by 4 bases and J by 7 bases, and the space between the germline ends is 12 bases.